A single T cell receptor (beta chain) is shown here with its context. Per the original methods: Estimation of nucleated cell counts relied on the amplification of reference gene primers. Method: immunoSEQ multiplex PCR; TCRdb's copy keeps in-frame clones and lacks some. The V and J calls and clone size were taken over from that table, and D and trimming were inferred from the DNA. The sample gives some 320,000 clones, roughly 90% of which show up once; approximately 10% is in the top ten. This sample was included in a study of blood T cell repertoires in COVID-19. Whole-study context: Samples came from the United States, Italy and Spain, spanning acute and convalescent COVID-19.

Seattle's cohort entered during active infection and was followed longitudinally. The V end was cut by 1 base, the J end by 8 bases, with 8 bases between. CDR1 and CDR2 from the germline V gene are SEHNR and FQNEAQ (reference sequence). The CDR3 is made up of 13 amino acids. The specimen sequenced was peripheral blood. This receptor was taken from a woman aged 30 to 39 with COVID-19, enrolled during active disease. J is TRBJ1-4 and V is TRBV7-9; the D gene is possibly TRBD1 (5 bases). CDR3 region: CASSLDGGEKLFF. For the CDR3, the DNA is TGTGCCAGCAGCTTAGATGGGGGGGAAAAACTGTTTTTT. Combining the CDR3 with reference TRBV7-9 and TRBJ1-4 gives the whole variable domain DTGVSQNPRHKITKRGQNVTFRCDPISEHNRLYWYRQTLGQGPEFLTYFQNEAQLEKSRLLSDRFSAERPKGSFSTLEIQRTEQGDSAMYLCASSLDGGEKLFFGSGTQLSVL.